Listed here are 26 T cell receptor beta chains from one sample, sequenced in a study of cytomegalovirus exposure and HLA in healthy donors. Clones were read by immunoSEQ multiplex PCR, and TCRdb kept only the in-frame ones, dropping some. The sample includes under 150,000 clones, 88% seen only once; the top ten take 7% to 9%. The sequencing sample was made of PBMCs. The receptors originated from a woman aged 18-29 years in good health and CMV-seropositive.

The rearrangement uses TRBV19 and TRBJ1-5, with 7 bases that match TRBD1. V lost 5 bases, J lost 6 bases, and 13 bases stayed unmatched. CDR3 length: 16 residues. Germline V gene data show CDR1 as LNHDA and CDR2 as SQIVND (reference sequence). Written as DNA, the CDR3 is TGTGCCAGTAGTGTCCGGGACAGACGGCTCTTTCAGCCCCAGCATTTT. This sequence encodes CASSVRDRRLFQPQHF.

The gene calls are TRBV9 and TRBJ2-3; D is ambiguous. This CDR3 region has 14 residues. Germline V gene sequence: CDR1 SGDLS, CDR2 YYNGEE. The V gene lost 2 bases and the J gene lost 3 bases, with 10 bases spanning the gap. In DNA, the CDR3 is TGTGCCAGCAGCGTGTCGGGTCGAACAGATACGCAGTATTTT. Protein product: CASSVSGRTDTQYF.

The chain has TRBV6-5 and TRBJ2-1, with 7 bases that match TRBD2. The V segment lost 7 bases and the J segment 7 bases; nucleotides outside the gene matches: 10. The CDR3 is made up of 14 amino acids. Per the germline V gene, CDR1 is MNHEY and CDR2 is SVGAGI. The CDR3, as DNA: TGTGCCAGCAAGGCGGTAGCGGGTGGTAATGAGCAGTTCTTC. It is translated as CASKAVAGGNEQFF.

The J gene is TRBJ2-7, the V gene TRBV28, with D possibly TRBD2 on 6 matching bases. This CDR3 is 15 amino acids long. Germline loops: CDR1 MDHEN, CDR2 SYDVKM. Trimming removed 3 bases at V and 1 base at J, with 13 bases between. For the CDR3, the DNA is TGTGCCAGCAGTTTTGGAGGGTTAGGATCCTACGAGCAGTACTTC. This translates into CASSFGGLGSYEQYF.

V gene TRBV28 combines with J gene TRBJ1-2; D remains unclear. Trimming stripped 3 bases from V and 5 bases from J, with 10 bases between. This CDR3 is built from 13 residues. Germline CDR1 MDHEN, CDR2 SYDVKM. This CDR3 reads CASSFAGSYGYTF. In DNA form, the CDR3 reads TGTGCCAGCAGTTTTGCGGGGTCTTATGGCTACACCTTC.

The genes are TRBV30 and TRBJ2-3, with TRBD2 matching over 10 bases. CDR1 is GTSNPN and CDR2 is SVGIG in the germline V gene (reference sequence). The CDR3 totals 16 residues. Germline trimming cut 3 bases from V and 0 bases from J; bases unmatched to any gene: 6. The CDR3 bases are TGTGCCTGGAGCATCATACTAGCGGGGAGCACAGATACGCAGTATTTT. This encodes CAWSIILAGSTDTQYF.

For the CDR3, the DNA is TGTGCCAGCAGTTCCCCTCTGGACAGTTCAGCGATCTACGAGCAGTACTTC. Amino acids: CASSSPLDSSAIYEQYF. The chain uses TRBV28 and TRBJ2-7, with D possibly TRBD1 on 6 matching bases. In germline, CDR1 is MDHEN, CDR2 SYDVKM. CDR3 length equals 17 residues. V lost 4 bases and J 3 bases, leaving 22 bases between the germline ends.

V and J are TRBV9 and TRBJ1-1; unclear D gene. Germline V gene data show CDR1 as SGDLS and CDR2 as YYNGEE. The CDR3 spans 13 residues. V was clipped by 0 bases and J by 3 bases, with 6 bases between them. Written as DNA, the CDR3 is TGTGCCAGCAGCGTAGCGTCAGACACTGAAGCTTTCTTT. Protein sequence: CASSVASDTEAFF. Variable domain in full (rest from reference TRBV9 and TRBJ1-1): DSGVTQTPKHLITATGQRVTLRCSPRSGDLSVYWYQQSLDQGLQFLIQYYNGEERAKGNILERFSAQQFPDLHSELNLSSLELGDSALYFCASSVASDTEAFFGQGTRLTVV.

The CDR3 nucleotides are TGTGCCAGCAGCCAAGAAGCTAGCAGCGGTGAGCAGTTCTTC. Protein: CASSQEASSGEQFF. The chain uses TRBV4-2 and TRBJ2-1; D may be TRBD2 (5 bases). The CDR3 runs 14 residues. V lost 0 bases, J lost 9 bases, and 12 bases lay in between. The germline gives CDR1 LGHNA, CDR2 YNFKEQ.

The chain links TRBV19 to TRBJ2-7; 9 nucleotides match TRBD1. In germline, CDR1 is LNHDA, CDR2 SQIVND (reference sequence). The CDR3 covers 16 residues. V was pared by 4 bases and J by 0 bases, with 7 bases of the junction left unmatched. CDR3 amino acids: CASSRGQGPSSYEQYF. CDR3 sequence (DNA): TGTGCCAGTAGTAGGGGACAGGGCCCCTCCTCCTACGAGCAGTACTTC.

The chain has TRBV5-4 and TRBJ2-7, with 7 bases aligning to TRBD2. The CDR3 has 13 amino acids. Per germline, CDR1 SGHNT and CDR2 YYREEE (reference sequence). V was pared by 2 bases and J by 3 bases, with 2 bases of the junction left unmatched. CDR3 residues: CASSFGRNYEQYF. The CDR3 DNA is TGTGCCAGCAGCTTCGGGAGGAACTACGAGCAGTACTTC.

The gene calls are TRBV18 and TRBJ1-5; D unresolved. This CDR3 contains 14 residues. The germline V and J ends were trimmed by 2 bases and 3 bases, with 8 bases remaining between them. The germline V gene has CDR1 KGHSH and CDR2 LQKENI. The CDR3 region has the DNA TGTGCCAGCTCACCAAGAGATTACAATCAGCCCCAGCATTTT. Amino acids: CASSPRDYNQPQHF. The full variable domain, its missing parts supplied by reference TRBV18 and TRBJ1-5, is NAGVMQNPRHLVRRRGQEARLRCSPMKGHSHVYWYRQLPEEGLKFMVYLQKENIIDESGMPKERFSAEFPKEGPSILRIQQVVRGDSAAYFCASSPRDYNQPQHFGDGTRLSIL.

Here the CDR3 reads CAIGAGGNRQLAKNIQYF. In nucleotides, the CDR3 is TGTGCCATCGGGGCTGGGGGGAACCGACAATTAGCCAAAAACATTCAGTACTTC. The chain has TRBV10-3 and TRBJ2-4; D might be TRBD2 (6 bases). CDR1 ENHRY and CDR2 SYGVKD come from the germline V gene. The CDR3 is 18 residues long. Trimming removed 8 bases from V and 0 bases from J, with 23 bases in between.

This chain connects TRBV7-2 to TRBJ2-3; the D is unclear. The germline V and J ends were trimmed by 3 bases and 3 bases, with 4 bases remaining between them. The CDR3 spans 12 residues. Germline V gene data show CDR1 as SGHTA and CDR2 as FQGNSA. The CDR3 DNA reads as TGTGCCAGCAGCTTGAGAACAGATACGCAGTATTTT. It yields the protein CASSLRTDTQYF. The whole variable domain, remainder taken from reference TRBV7-2 and TRBJ2-3, is GAGVSQSPSNKVTEKGKDVELRCDPISGHTALYWYRQSLGQGLEFLIYFQGNSAPDKSGLPSDRFSAERTGGSVSTLTIQRTQQEDSAVYLCASSLRTDTQYFGPGTRLTVL.

This chain links TRBV23-1 with TRBJ1-3; TRBD1 might be the D (6 bases). TRBV23-1 is an ORF; its function is uncertain. CDR3 length: 15 residues. Trimming took off 6 bases at V and 4 bases at J, with 16 bases between the two ends. The CDR3 DNA is TGCGCCAGCAGCATTTACAGGGTGGGGGGAAACACCATATATTTT. Protein sequence: CASSIYRVGGNTIYF.

The J gene is TRBJ2-7, the V gene TRBV28, with 8 positions matching TRBD1. CDR1 is MDHEN and CDR2 is SYDVKM in the germline V gene. This CDR3 contains 19 residues. J lost 2 bases, V lost 4 bases, and 19 bases had no gene match. Here the CDR3 reads CASSSSPTQGAIRTYEQYF. As DNA, the CDR3 is TGTGCCAGCAGTTCCTCCCCAACGCAGGGGGCAATCCGGACCTACGAGCAGTACTTC.

This chain links TRBV6-4 with TRBJ1-5, with 7 positions matching TRBD1. CDR1 is MRHNA, CDR2 SNTAGT, per germline. J gave up 5 bases and V 0 bases, and 10 bases lay outside the gene matches. This CDR3 has 17 residues. CDR3 nucleotides: TGTGCCAGCAGTGACTCGAGACACCCAGGGGGAGATCAGCCCCAGCATTTT. Amino acids: CASSDSRHPGGDQPQHF.

The V and J genes are TRBV5-5 and TRBJ1-1; no firm D call. The ends were cut back, 4 bases at V and 1 base at J, with 11 bases in the middle. The CDR3 has 14 amino acids. The V gene's germline CDR1 is SGHKS and CDR2 YYEKEE (reference sequence). CDR3 sequence: CASSLSWANTEAFF. Written as DNA, the CDR3 is TGTGCCAGCAGCCTGAGTTGGGCGAACACTGAAGCTTTCTTT.

V gene TRBV5-1 combines with J gene TRBJ2-7; 7 positions agree with TRBD1. This CDR3 spans 14 amino acids. CDR1 and CDR2 (germline): SGHRS, YFSETQ. Trimming took 2 bases from V and 7 from J; bases not matched to a gene: 9. The CDR3 DNA is TGCGCCAGCAGCTTAGGACAGGCCATAAGGGAGCAGTACTTC. It yields the protein CASSLGQAIREQYF.

In nucleotides, the CDR3 is TGCAGTGCTAGAGATCCTCCTATCCAGTTCTTC. This codes for CSARDPPIQFF. This chain uses TRBV20-1 with TRBJ2-1; D is uncertain. The germline V and J ends were trimmed by 0 bases and 13 bases, with 10 bases remaining between them. CDR1 and CDR2 (germline): DFQATT, SNEGSKA (reference sequence). The CDR3 spans 11 residues.

In nucleotides, the CDR3 is TGTGCCAGTAGTAGTCGACAGGGGATCGGCACCTTC. This sequence encodes CASSSRQGIGTF. The rearrangement joins TRBV19 to TRBJ1-2, with 8 bases that match TRBD1. CDR3 size: 12 residues. Germline CDR1 and CDR2: LNHDA and SQIVND (reference sequence). V dropped 4 bases and J dropped 13; count of bases not matched to a gene: 8.

This rearrangement joins TRBV5-4 to TRBJ1-2; perhaps TRBD1 as D (5 bases). CDR3 size: 13 residues. Germline values: CDR1 SGHNT, CDR2 YYREEE (reference sequence). The germline V and J ends were trimmed by 2 bases and 6 bases, with 11 bases remaining between them. DNA of the CDR3: TGTGCCAGCAGCTTTCTAGGGGCGCATGGCTACACCTTC. Translated: CASSFLGAHGYTF.

This chain joins TRBV28 and TRBJ1-5; D is possibly TRBD1 (5 bases). Germline V CDR1 and CDR2: MDHEN, SYDVKM. V lost 6 bases, J lost 10 bases, and 16 bases lay in between. The CDR3 runs 13 residues. DNA for the CDR3: TGTGCCAGCAGAGTTGGATGGACAAGTCCCCAGCATTTT. Translating gives CASRVGWTSPQHF.

V is TRBV6-5 and J is TRBJ2-7, with TRBD1 as a possible D gene (5 bases). Germline values: CDR1 MNHEY, CDR2 SVGAGI. The CDR3 consists of 15 residues. V lost 5 bases to trimming and J lost 1 base, with 15 bases between them. CDR3 protein: CASSVHRSLSYEQYF. As DNA, the CDR3 is TGTGCCAGCAGTGTTCACAGGTCCCTTTCCTACGAGCAGTACTTC.

The chain is built from TRBV28 and TRBJ1-5, with 7 bases that match TRBD1. Germline V gene sequence: CDR1 MDHEN, CDR2 SYDVKM. V gave up 5 bases and J gave up 3 bases; unmatched junction bases: 4. CDR3 length: 14 residues. The CDR3 DNA sequence: TGTGCCAGCAGTCCGGGACAGCCCAATCAGCCCCAGCATTTT. Its translation: CASSPGQPNQPQHF.

CDR3: CASSLGRLAGVQNEQFF. CDR3 DNA sequence: TGTGCCAGCAGCTTAGGAAGACTAGCGGGAGTACAGAATGAGCAGTTCTTC. The chain joins TRBV7-6 to TRBJ2-1, with 12 bases fitting TRBD2. CDR3 length equals 17 residues. Germline assignment: CDR1 SGHVS and CDR2 FNYEAQ. V lost 1 base and J lost 7; bases outside the gene matches: 8.